This TCR beta chain was captured in a study of blood T cell repertoires in COVID-19. Study background: The United States, Italy and Spain supplied acute and convalescent COVID-19 samples. PBMCs, B-cell-depleted T cells, or T cells provided the cDNA or gDNA that made up the material.

This CDR3 has 16 amino acids. The V and J ends lost 5 bases and 4 bases, in that order; junction bases with no gene match: 10. The germline gives CDR1 SGHDN, CDR2 FVKESK. As processed by the authors: Estimation of nucleated cell counts relied on the amplification of reference gene primers. Generated by immunoSEQ multiplex PCR, the TCRdb table keeps only in-frame clones and is missing some. V and J calls and clone size are those listed in that table; D and trimming were worked out from the DNA. Altogether roughly 9,200 clones are present, roughly three quarters being singletons, with the ten largest covering roughly 24%.

The J gene is TRBJ2-3, the V gene TRBV14; 9 bases are shared with TRBD2. The sample was peripheral blood. The receptor's source is a man aged 55 to 70 with active COVID-19. In DNA, the CDR3 is TGTGCCAGCAGCAGGACCGGGACTAGCTTTTCAGATACGCAGTATTTT. Encoded protein: CASSRTGTSFSDTQYF.